Below are 22 T cell receptor beta chains sequenced from a single sample in a study of blood T cell repertoires in COVID-19 (dated by TCRdb to between 2020 and 2021). The protocol used for the library was the immunoSEQ multiplex PCR assay. TCRdb mirrors the immuneACCESS table, restricted to in-frame sequences. Some clones are absent from its copies; in checked studies, under half trace to an unresolved V gene, and the reason for the others is unknown. Within this sample are more than 70,000 clones, with 80% of them counted one time only. The ten largest clones add up to approximately 10% of the sample. Material for sequencing was peripheral blood. The source is a woman between 70 and 85 years old with acute or convalescent COVID-19.

The chain carries TRBV7-9 and TRBJ1-1; 10 nucleotides agree with TRBD1. This CDR3 region has 18 residues. The germline gives CDR1 SEHNR, CDR2 FQNEAQ (reference sequence). J was trimmed by 4 bases and V by 3 bases; bases with no gene match: 14. The CDR3 sequence: CASSFNHIAWTGGTEAFF. CDR3 in DNA: TGTGCCAGCAGCTTTAACCATATAGCTTGGACAGGGGGCACTGAAGCTTTCTTT.

The chain links TRBV4-3 to TRBJ2-7; TRBD2 is a possible D gene (7 bases). Trimming cost V 0 bases and J 5 bases, with 14 bases left between them. From germline, CDR1 is LGHNA and CDR2 YSLEER. The CDR3 is made up of 15 amino acids. The CDR3 coding sequence is TGCGCCAGCAGCCAAGAAGCACGGGGGGCCCACGAGCAGTACTTC. This codes for CASSQEARGAHEQYF.

The rearrangement uses TRBV6-5 and TRBJ2-3, with 7 positions matching TRBD2. The V and J ends lost 3 bases and 3 bases, in that order; junction bases with no gene match: 6. Germline loops: CDR1 MNHEY, CDR2 SVGAGI. CDR3 length: 15 amino acids. The CDR3 nucleotides read TGTGCCAGCAGTTATCTAGCGGATGTGACAGATACGCAGTATTTT. This sequence encodes CASSYLADVTDTQYF.

The chain recombines TRBV30 with TRBJ1-2; 7 bases are shared with TRBD1. Per the germline V gene, CDR1 is GTSNPN and CDR2 is SVGIG (reference sequence). The CDR3 has 14 amino acids. After removal of 1 base from V and 10 bases from J, the junction contained 12 bases not matched to a gene. The CDR3 DNA follows: TGTGCCTGGAGTGCTGGACAGGCACTAAACCTCTACACCTTC. Translated: CAWSAGQALNLYTF.

V is TRBV5-6 and J is TRBJ1-1; no firm D call. CDR3 length equals 14 residues. Trimming removed 1 base at V and 4 bases at J, with 11 bases between. Germline V gene data show CDR1 as SGHDT and CDR2 as YYEEEE. CDR3 sequence (DNA): TGTGCCAGCAGCTTGACACGAACTACCACTGAAGCTTTCTTT. Encoded protein: CASSLTRTTTEAFF.

The chain carries TRBV7-3 and TRBJ2-1; D unclear. Trimming cost V 1 base and J 7 bases, with 14 bases left between them. The CDR3 runs 15 residues. Germline V gene lookup returns CDR1 SGHTA and CDR2 FQGTGA. The CDR3 DNA sequence: TGTGCCAGCAGCTTAAGACCGACTCCCTGGAATGAGCAGTTCTTC. It specifies CASSLRPTPWNEQFF.

CDR3 in DNA: TGTGCCAGCAGCCCACTATTTGAAGGCCCCCCTCATAATGAAAAACTGTTTTTT. It yields the protein CASSPLFEGPPHNEKLFF. The chain is built from TRBV13 and TRBJ1-4; D call uncertain. Germline CDR1 and CDR2: PRHDT and FYEKMQ (reference sequence). The germline V and J ends were trimmed by 5 bases and 4 bases, with 23 bases remaining between them. The CDR3 runs to 18 residues.

The chain combines TRBV12-3 or TRBV12-4 with TRBJ2-7; D uncertain. This CDR3 spans 11 amino acids. With 2 bases removed from V and 4 bases from J, the gap between germline ends came to 3 bases. The CDR3 loop reads CASSLIYEQYF. The CDR3 bases are TGTGCCAGCAGTTTAATATACGAGCAGTACTTC.

This chain uses TRBV5-6 with TRBJ1-3; possible D gene TRBD1, 6 bases. The CDR3 length is 14 residues. The V end was cut by 2 bases, the J end by 4 bases, with 10 bases between. CDR1 is SGHDT and CDR2 is YYEEEE in the germline V gene. The CDR3 region has the DNA TGTGCCAGCAGCTTCTTACAGGGCGGAAACACCATATATTTT. Its protein product is CASSFLQGGNTIYF.

This rearrangement joins TRBV6-5 to TRBJ2-5, with D tentatively TRBD1 (6 bases). The CDR3 is 16 amino acids. Germline V gene data show CDR1 as MNHEY and CDR2 as SVGAGI. The V end lost 2 bases, the J end lost 9 bases, and 22 bases lay between the germline ends. Written as DNA, the CDR3 is TGTGCCAGCAGTTACGGCCCCGGGGACAACCAGGAGTCCCAGTACTTC. It translates to CASSYGPGDNQESQYF.

This chain connects TRBV6-5 to TRBJ1-2, with D possibly matching TRBD1 (5 bases). The V gene's germline CDR1 is MNHEY and CDR2 SVGAGI. V lost 0 bases and J lost 8, with 16 bases in between. The CDR3 contains 15 residues. This CDR3 is CASSYSGIDSRGYTF. Here the CDR3 DNA reads TGTGCCAGCAGTTACTCAGGAATAGACAGTAGGGGCTACACCTTC.

This clone was observed a single time. The chain employs TRBV6-4 and TRBJ1-1; 9 bases match TRBD1. The CDR3 length is 14 residues. From germline, CDR1 is MRHNA and CDR2 SNTAGT. V was clipped by 6 bases and J by 3 bases; unmatched bases: 5. CDR3 in amino acids: CASRGQGWDTEAFF. The CDR3 region has the DNA TGTGCCAGCAGGGGACAGGGATGGGACACTGAAGCTTTCTTT.

This chain connects TRBV28 to TRBJ1-1, with D possibly TRBD1 on 5 matching bases. The CDR3 consists of 13 residues. Germline CDR1 is MDHEN and CDR2 is SYDVKM. V lost 6 bases and J lost 4, with 12 bases in between. CDR3 protein: CASSLQGSTEAFF. In DNA form, the CDR3 reads TGTGCCAGCAGCTTGCAGGGTTCCACTGAAGCTTTCTTT. Full variable domain (remainder filled in from reference TRBV28 and TRBJ1-1): DVKVTQSSRYLVKRTGEKVFLECVQDMDHENMFWYRQDPGLGLRLIYFSYDVKMKEKGDIPEGYSVSREKKERFSLILESASTNQTSMYLCASSLQGSTEAFFGQGTRLTVV.

The chain joins TRBV20-1 to TRBJ2-7; 10 nucleotides match TRBD1. Germline CDR1 and CDR2: DFQATT and SNEGSKA (reference sequence). V gave up 3 bases and J gave up 3 bases; unmatched junction bases: 14. This CDR3 is built from 17 residues. DNA for the CDR3: TGCAGTGCTAGTACCCTCCCCGGGACAGGGGTAATCTACGAGCAGTACTTC. It is translated as CSASTLPGTGVIYEQYF.

The gene calls are TRBV3-1 (or the pseudogene TRBV3-2) and TRBJ1-1, with TRBD1 matching 8 bases. The J segment lost 0 bases and the V segment lost 2 bases, leaving 2 bases of the junction unmatched. Germline assignment: CDR1 LGHDT and CDR2 YNNKEL (reference sequence). The length of the CDR3 is 15 residues. In nucleotides, the CDR3 is TGTGCCAGCAGCCAACGGACAGGGATGAACACTGAAGCTTTCTTT. Translation: CASSQRTGMNTEAFF.

The chain uses TRBV24-1 and TRBJ2-1, with D tentatively TRBD1 (6 bases). This CDR3 has 13 amino acids. Trimming left V 9 bases short and J 5 bases short, with 13 bases between. CDR1 is KGHDR, CDR2 SFDVKD, per germline. CDR3 coding DNA: TGTGCCACCCACGGGGACACAAACAATGAGCAGTTCTTC. Translated, it gives CATHGDTNNEQFF.

This clone has a single count. The chain's CDR3 is CASSQDRDTGELFF. CDR3 coding DNA: TGCGCCAGCAGCCAGGACAGAGACACCGGGGAGCTGTTTTTT. The chain has TRBV4-3 and TRBJ2-2, with a possible D match to TRBD1 (6 bases). Per germline, CDR1 LGHNA and CDR2 YSLEER. V was clipped by 3 bases and J by 3 bases, with 8 bases between them. The CDR3 runs 14 residues.

The rearrangement uses TRBV28 and TRBJ2-7; D gene uncertain. Per germline, CDR1 MDHEN and CDR2 SYDVKM. Trimming stripped 6 bases from V and 3 bases from J, with 9 bases between. The CDR3 totals 12 residues. CDR3 loop: CASSPSLYEQYF. The DNA for the CDR3 is TGTGCCAGCAGCCCCTCCCTCTACGAGCAGTACTTC.

The V and J genes are TRBV5-4 and TRBJ1-4; the match to TRBD1 covers 9 bases. The germline V gene encodes CDR1 SGHNT and CDR2 YYREEE (reference sequence). The CDR3 sequence is 14 residues long. V gave up 0 bases and J gave up 11 bases; unmatched junction bases: 5. Here the CDR3 DNA reads TGTGCCAGCAGCTTGGACAGGGGGCAAGGGAAACTGTTTTTT. Its protein is CASSLDRGQGKLFF. Full variable domain (outside the CDR3, taken from reference TRBV5-4 and TRBJ1-4): ETGVTQSPTHLIKTRGQQVTLRCSSQSGHNTVSWYQQALGQGPQFIFQYYREEENGRGNFPPRFSGLQFPNYSSELNVNALELDDSALYLCASSLDRGQGKLFFGSGTQLSVL.

This sequence joins TRBV30 and TRBJ2-3; D is uncertain. V gave up 2 bases and J gave up 0 bases, with 12 bases separating them. The length of the CDR3 is 15 residues. Germline-derived CDR1 and CDR2 are GTSNPN and SVGIG (reference sequence). This CDR3 reads CAWSRSAASTDTQYF. CDR3 sequence (DNA): TGTGCCTGGAGTAGGAGCGCCGCTAGCACAGATACGCAGTATTTT.

The V and J genes are TRBV6-5 and TRBJ1-1, with TRBD1 matching 7 bases. The length of the CDR3 is 14 residues. After removal of 6 bases from V and 1 base from J, the junction contained 5 bases not matched to a gene. Germline CDR1 reads MNHEY; CDR2 reads SVGAGI. This CDR3 is CASSAQGTNTEAFF. For the CDR3, the DNA is TGTGCCAGCAGCGCACAGGGGACGAACACTGAAGCTTTCTTT.

This clone was detected a few times. V gene TRBV7-8 combines with J gene TRBJ1-1; 7 positions agree with TRBD1. Per the germline V gene, CDR1 is SGHVS and CDR2 is FQNEAQ. The CDR3 is made up of 16 amino acids. The V gene end was trimmed by 6 bases and the J gene end by 0 bases; junction bases not matched to a gene: 10. The CDR3 DNA sequence: TGTGCCAGCAGACCCATGACAGGGATGGTGAACACTGAAGCTTTCTTT. The encoded protein is CASRPMTGMVNTEAFF.